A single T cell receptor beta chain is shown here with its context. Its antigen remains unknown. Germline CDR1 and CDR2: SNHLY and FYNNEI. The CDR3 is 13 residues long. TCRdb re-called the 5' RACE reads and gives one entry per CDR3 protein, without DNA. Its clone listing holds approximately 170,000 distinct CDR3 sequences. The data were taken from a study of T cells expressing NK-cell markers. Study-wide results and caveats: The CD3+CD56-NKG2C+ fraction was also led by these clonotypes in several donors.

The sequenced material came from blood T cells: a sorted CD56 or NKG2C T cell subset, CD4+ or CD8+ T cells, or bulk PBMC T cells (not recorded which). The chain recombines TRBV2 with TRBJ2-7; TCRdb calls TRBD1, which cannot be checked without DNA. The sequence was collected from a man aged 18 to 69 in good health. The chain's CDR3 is CASNSPGVHEQYF.